A single sample is the source of the 6 T cell receptor beta chains below, sequenced in a study of T cell responses to AZD1222 COVID-19 vaccine listed by TCRdb under 2021. The time point label, read with the paper, signifies: baseline before first vaccination. Library preparation was by the immunoSEQ multiplex PCR assay. TCRdb stores this immuneACCESS table with in-frame sequences only. Part of the clones is absent; in the studies checked, under half of the shortfall reflects unresolved V genes, and no reason is known for the rest. For this sample the table gives approximately 140,000 clones, of which approximately 88% were detected only once. The ten largest account for over 2.5% of the sample. The sequencing used peripheral blood, collected on day 0 of AZD1222 vaccination. The receptors here all came from an adult in good health.

The chain joins TRBV7-3 to TRBJ1-1; a possible D gene is TRBD1 (5 bases). Deletions cut 5 bases from V and 7 bases from J, with 14 bases between. This CDR3 comprises 13 residues. From germline, CDR1 is SGHTA and CDR2 FQGTGA. CDR3 nucleotide sequence: TGTGCCAGCAGCCGCGGGGGGGTTGGTGAAGCTTTCTTT. The encoded protein is CASSRGGVGEAFF.

There are a few counts of this clone. The gene calls are TRBV28 and TRBJ2-7; no definite D call. V was shortened by 8 bases and J by 3 bases, with 17 bases between the two germline ends. The CDR3 is 14 amino acids. Germline assignment: CDR1 MDHEN and CDR2 SYDVKM. The CDR3 bases are TGTGCCAGCCGGACCGGGTCTAACAACTACGAGCAGTACTTC. This codes for CASRTGSNNYEQYF.

The chain is built from TRBV6-2 or TRBV6-3 and TRBJ2-1; a possible D gene is TRBD2 (6 bases). The CDR3 runs to 17 residues. V lost 0 bases, J lost 10 bases, and 22 bases lay in between. Per the germline V gene, CDR1 is MNHEY and CDR2 is SVGEGT. The CDR3 DNA is TGTGCCAGCAGTTACTCGATATCGCCCCCTAAGAGCGGGGAGCAGTTCTTC. Encoded protein: CASSYSISPPKSGEQFF.

This clone was observed a handful of times. V and J are TRBV6-2 or TRBV6-3 and TRBJ2-7; possible D gene TRBD2, 5 bases. This CDR3 has 11 residues. V shed 6 bases and J shed 6 bases, with 9 bases lying between them. Germline V gives CDR1 MNHEY, CDR2 SVGEGT. The CDR3, as DNA: TGTGCCAGCAGCCGACGGGGCGAGCAGTACTTC. Its translation: CASSRRGEQYF.

This clone was recorded a few times. This chain uses TRBV12-3 or TRBV12-4 with TRBJ2-2; the D gene is possibly TRBD1 (5 bases). Trimming pared 6 bases from V and 6 bases from J, leaving 11 bases between. CDR3 length: 13 residues. CDR3 sequence: CASSRQSPGELFF. The DNA for the CDR3 is TGTGCCAGCAGCCGACAGTCGCCCGGGGAGCTGTTTTTT.

V gene TRBV28 combines with J gene TRBJ1-2; 9 bases map to TRBD1. J gave up 6 bases and V 5 bases, and 7 bases lay outside the gene matches. The CDR3 sequence is 14 residues long. CDR1 and CDR2 (germline): MDHEN, SYDVKM. CDR3 region: CASSVLTGGNGYTF. The CDR3 DNA is TGTGCCAGCAGTGTCCTGACAGGGGGGAATGGCTACACCTTC.